One and the same sample provided the 28 T cell receptor beta chains below, sequenced in a study of naive CD8 T cells in extremely preterm neonates. The method was immunoSEQ multiplex PCR; TCRdb's version includes in-frame clones alone and lacks a portion of them. The sample gives around 7,000 clones, just under 98% of which show up once; 0.3% to 0.35% is in the top ten. The sequencing sample was made of naive CD8+ T cells from blood. Receptors were obtained from a human donor in good health.

The chain recombines TRBV28 with TRBJ2-7; 8 nucleotides match TRBD1. The V gene's germline CDR1 is MDHEN and CDR2 SYDVKM. J was trimmed by 6 bases and V by 1 base; bases with no gene match: 5. The CDR3 is made up of 14 amino acids. In DNA, the CDR3 is TGTGCCAGCAGTTTATTTCAGGGGGCTGGCGAGCAGTACTTC. As protein: CASSLFQGAGEQYF. The variable domain in full, with the rest retrieved from reference TRBV28 and TRBJ2-7, is DVKVTQSSRYLVKRTGEKVFLECVQDMDHENMFWYRQDPGLGLRLIYFSYDVKMKEKGDIPEGYSVSREKKERFSLILESASTNQTSMYLCASSLFQGAGEQYFGPGTRLTVT.

The count of this clone is one. The chain recombines TRBV10-3 with TRBJ2-2; weak D call: TRBD1 (6 bases). V lost 8 bases and J 0 bases, leaving 10 bases between the germline ends. Germline V lookup: CDR1 ENHRY, CDR2 SYGVKD. CDR3 length: 14 amino acids. The CDR3 loop reads CAISGTPNTGELFF. The CDR3 DNA is TGTGCCATCTCCGGGACACCGAACACCGGGGAGCTGTTTTTT.

V and J are TRBV5-4 and TRBJ2-3; 8 bases line up with TRBD1. Looked up from germline, CDR1 is SGHNT and CDR2 is YYREEE (reference sequence). V was pared by 3 bases and J by 2 bases, with 5 bases of the junction left unmatched. The CDR3 extends over 15 amino acids. The CDR3 here is CASSWTGPPTDTQYF. The CDR3 bases are TGTGCCAGCAGCTGGACAGGGCCACCCACAGATACGCAGTATTTT.

The V and J genes are TRBV30 and TRBJ2-7, with a weak D call TRBD1 (6 bases). The germline V gene has CDR1 GTSNPN and CDR2 SVGIG (reference sequence). Trimming shortened V by 5 bases and J by 5 bases, and 22 bases separated the two germline ends. There are 15 residues in the CDR3. As DNA, the CDR3 is TGTGCCTGGTCCCGTTACGGGACATTGTATCACGAGCAGTACTTC. It encodes CAWSRYGTLYHEQYF.

The chain carries TRBV4-1 and TRBJ2-5, with D perhaps TRBD2 (5 bases). The J call may be in error: the DNA end matches TRBJ2-7 better. The germline gives CDR1 MGHRA, CDR2 YSYEKL. The CDR3 contains 13 residues. DNA of the CDR3: TGCGCCAGCAGCCAAGAGGCTAGCAACGAGCAGTACTTC. Encoded protein: CASSQEASNEQYF.

The rearrangement uses TRBV27 and TRBJ1-1; D gene unclear. V was trimmed by 2 bases and J by 8 bases, leaving 9 bases between them. Germline CDR1 reads MNHEY; CDR2 reads SMNVEV (reference sequence). The CDR3 totals 12 residues. The CDR3 nucleotides are TGTGCCAGCAGTTTAAGCGGGAGAGAAGCTTTCTTT. Its protein product is CASSLSGREAFF.

The chain combines TRBV29-1 with TRBJ2-5, with a tentative D call TRBD1 (5 bases). The closer fit of TRBJ2-7 to the DNA end suggests the J call may be wrong. CDR1 SQVTM and CDR2 ANQGSEA come from the germline V gene. The CDR3 totals 11 residues. CDR3 DNA sequence: TGCAGCGTTGCCAGGGACTACGAGCAGTACTTC. This encodes CSVARDYEQYF.

This chain joins TRBV5-4 and TRBJ1-1; D is undetermined. The CDR3 loop spans 17 amino acids. The germline V gene encodes CDR1 SGHNT and CDR2 YYREEE (reference sequence). V lost 1 base to trimming and J lost 0 bases, with 16 bases between them. CDR3 amino acids: CASSLPRAGEMNTEAFF. The CDR3 nucleotides read TGTGCCAGCAGCTTGCCGAGGGCCGGAGAAATGAACACTGAAGCTTTCTTT. Combining the CDR3 with reference TRBV5-4 and TRBJ1-1 gives the whole variable domain ETGVTQSPTHLIKTRGQQVTLRCSSQSGHNTVSWYQQALGQGPQFIFQYYREEENGRGNFPPRFSGLQFPNYSSELNVNALELDDSALYLCASSLPRAGEMNTEAFFGQGTRLTVV.

The chain employs TRBV28 and TRBJ1-2; 8 positions match TRBD1. This CDR3 spans 16 amino acids. V dropped 4 bases and J dropped 5; count of bases not matched to a gene: 12. Per the germline V gene, CDR1 is MDHEN and CDR2 is SYDVKM. The CDR3, as DNA: TGTGCCAGCAGTTCTCGCCGCTACGGGACAGGATATGGCTACACCTTC. It codes for CASSSRRYGTGYGYTF.

The CDR3 bases are TGTGCCAGCAGCTTGGGCTTTGCGGCCCCCGGGGAGCTGTTTTTT. It yields the protein CASSLGFAAPGELFF. The chain employs TRBV5-8 and TRBJ2-2, with unresolved D. CDR1 and CDR2 (germline): SGHTS, YDEGEE. This CDR3 region has 15 residues. Deletions cut 0 bases from V and 6 bases from J, with 12 bases between.

The DNA of the CDR3 is TGTGCCAGTAGTATAGATATGATTACAGGCGACGGTACCTTCTCTGGGGCCAACGTCCTGACTTTC. Translated: CASSIDMITGDGTFSGANVLTF. This chain joins TRBV19 and TRBJ2-6, with TRBD1 as a possible D gene (5 bases). The CDR3 totals 22 residues. Looked up from germline, CDR1 is LNHDA and CDR2 is SQIVND (reference sequence). V was pared by 0 bases and J by 0 bases, with 24 bases between. The full variable domain, its missing parts supplied by reference TRBV19 and TRBJ2-6, is DGGITQSPKYLFRKEGQNVTLSCEQNLNHDAMYWYRQDPGQGLRLIYYSQIVNDFQKGDIAEGYSVSREKKESFPLTVTSAQKNPTAFYLCASSIDMITGDGTFSGANVLTFGAGSRLTVL.

The genes are TRBV19 and TRBJ2-7; D not certain. Trimming shortened V by 1 base and J by 7 bases, and 8 bases separated the two germline ends. Germline V CDR1 and CDR2: LNHDA, SQIVND (reference sequence). The CDR3 has 12 residues. CDR3 nucleotide sequence: TGTGCCAGTAGTATAGGAGGAGAGGAGCAGTACTTC. Its translation: CASSIGGEEQYF.

The V call is TRBV12-5, the J call TRBJ2-1, with D maybe TRBD2 (5 bases). With 9 bases removed from V and 5 bases from J, the gap between germline ends came to 14 bases. CDR1 is LGHNT, CDR2 FRNRAP, per germline. The CDR3 is made up of 13 amino acids. As DNA, the CDR3 is TGTGCTAGCGGGTTAGCCGGGAACAATGAGCAGTTCTTC. Translation: CASGLAGNNEQFF.

The CDR3 bases are TGTGCCAGCAGTCCATACCCCACAGGCAGTCCCGACTATGGCTACACCTTC. Translating it yields CASSPYPTGSPDYGYTF. This chain connects TRBV27 to TRBJ1-2; maybe TRBD1 (5 bases). The CDR3 covers 17 residues. Germline V CDR1 and CDR2: MNHEY, SMNVEV (reference sequence). V was clipped by 5 bases and J by 3 bases, with 22 bases between them.

The V call is TRBV9, the J call TRBJ2-1, with 7 bases identical to TRBD2. Germline loops: CDR1 SGDLS, CDR2 YYNGEE. This CDR3 comprises 16 residues. V gave up 2 bases and J gave up 9 bases; unmatched junction bases: 14. Here the CDR3 reads CASSVGAGVLPPEQFF. The CDR3 nucleotides are TGTGCCAGCAGCGTTGGGGCGGGAGTACTTCCCCCTGAGCAGTTCTTC. The full variable domain, in which reference TRBV9 and TRBJ2-1 provide the parts outside the CDR3, is DSGVTQTPKHLITATGQRVTLRCSPRSGDLSVYWYQQSLDQGLQFLIQYYNGEERAKGNILERFSAQQFPDLHSELNLSSLELGDSALYFCASSVGAGVLPPEQFFGPGTRLTVL.

V usage is TRBV15 and J usage is TRBJ1-1; D is unclear. Germline lookup yields CDR1 LNHNV and CDR2 YYDKDF (reference sequence). The CDR3 loop spans 15 amino acids. Trimming removed 0 bases from V and 4 bases from J, with 12 bases in between. This CDR3 is CATSRERSAGTEAFF. The CDR3 nucleotides read TGTGCCACCAGCAGAGAGAGGTCCGCGGGCACTGAAGCTTTCTTT.

This clone was counted a single time. This rearrangement joins TRBV29-1 to TRBJ2-1, with D unresolved. The CDR3 contains 14 residues. Per germline, CDR1 SQVTM and CDR2 ANQGSEA. V was clipped by 8 bases and J by 2 bases, with 16 bases between them. The chain's CDR3 is CSISYSFPYNEQFF. The CDR3 nucleotides are TGCAGCATCTCATACAGTTTCCCCTACAATGAGCAGTTCTTC.

The gene calls are TRBV6-1 and TRBJ2-1; D perhaps matches TRBD2 (6 bases). V was trimmed by 4 bases and J by 5 bases, leaving 12 bases between them. The germline V gene encodes CDR1 MNHNS and CDR2 SASEGT. CDR3 length: 14 residues. CDR3 sequence (DNA): TGTGCCAGCAGTGCTAGGAGGGTAAACAATGAGCAGTTCTTC. Its protein is CASSARRVNNEQFF.

The chain has TRBV27 and TRBJ2-1, with TRBD2 as a possible D gene (6 bases). Trimming cost V 5 bases and J 2 bases, with 10 bases left between them. CDR3 size: 14 residues. Germline CDR1 is MNHEY and CDR2 is SMNVEV (reference sequence). The CDR3 spells CASSLASTYNEQFF. CDR3 coding DNA: TGTGCCAGCAGTCTAGCGAGCACCTACAATGAGCAGTTCTTC.

This sequence joins TRBV4-2 and TRBJ2-3, with 9 positions matching TRBD2. V lost 0 bases and J lost 1; bases outside the gene matches: 2. Per germline, CDR1 LGHNA and CDR2 YNFKEQ. CDR3 length equals 16 residues. The CDR3 sequence: CASSQDASGGTDTQYF. The CDR3 nucleotides read TGTGCCAGCAGCCAAGACGCTAGCGGGGGCACAGATACGCAGTATTTT.

The V call is TRBV7-9, the J call TRBJ2-2; D is unclear. Between the trimmed V and J ends, which lost 5 bases and 0 bases, there was a span of 13 bases. The CDR3 sequence is 16 residues long. The germline gives CDR1 SEHNR, CDR2 FQNEAQ (reference sequence). For the CDR3, the DNA is TGTGCCAGCAGCACCCCCCCCGTAGCGAACACCGGGGAGCTGTTTTTT. Its translation: CASSTPPVANTGELFF.

The J gene is TRBJ1-2, the V gene TRBV5-5, with D perhaps TRBD1 (6 bases). CDR3 size: 15 residues. Trimming took off 4 bases at V and 2 bases at J, with 15 bases between the two ends. CDR1 SGHKS and CDR2 YYEKEE come from the germline V gene (reference sequence). CDR3 residues: CASSATGTLNYGYTF. The CDR3 DNA is TGTGCCAGCAGCGCAACCGGGACACTAAACTATGGCTACACCTTC.

The chain links TRBV18 to TRBJ2-5; TRBD1 agrees at 9 bases. The DNA end is a closer match to TRBJ2-7, so the J assignment may be wrong. Looked up from germline, CDR1 is KGHSH and CDR2 is LQKENI. This CDR3 has 16 residues. The CDR3 loop is CASSAKKQGAGYEQYF. CDR3 nucleotides: TGTGCCAGCTCAGCCAAGAAACAGGGGGCTGGCTACGAGCAGTACTTC.

V gene TRBV30 combines with J gene TRBJ2-1, with 7 nucleotides matching TRBD1. This CDR3 contains 16 residues. CDR1 and CDR2 from the germline V gene are GTSNPN and SVGIG (reference sequence). The V segment lost 3 bases and the J segment 3 bases; nucleotides outside the gene matches: 11. In DNA, the CDR3 is TGTGCCTGGAGAGAGACTCCCGGGACAGTCTACAATGAGCAGTTCTTC. This gives the protein CAWRETPGTVYNEQFF. Full variable domain (remainder filled in from reference TRBV30 and TRBJ2-1): SQTIHQWPATLVQPVGSPLSLECTVEGTSNPNLYWYRQAAGRGLQLLFYSVGIGQISSEVPQNLSASRPQDRQFILSSKKLLLSDSGFYLCAWRETPGTVYNEQFFGPGTRLTVL.

The chain has TRBV30 and TRBJ2-7; D is uncertain. CDR1 and CDR2 from the germline V gene are GTSNPN and SVGIG (reference sequence). This CDR3 is built from 15 residues. Trimming removed 2 bases from V and 0 bases from J, with 14 bases in between. The CDR3, as DNA: TGTGCCTGGAGTCTATCTCCTGCACTCTCCTACGAGCAGTACTTC. Its protein is CAWSLSPALSYEQYF.

The chain is built from TRBV2 and TRBJ2-3; TRBD2 matches 9 bases. The CDR3 contains 17 residues. Germline CDR1 and CDR2: SNHLY and FYNNEI. V was clipped by 2 bases and J by 0 bases; unmatched bases: 6. CDR3 in amino acids: CASSENSGSTSTDTQYF. For the CDR3, the DNA is TGTGCCAGCAGTGAAAATAGCGGGAGTACTAGCACAGATACGCAGTATTTT. The complete variable domain, with remaining parts taken from reference TRBV2 and TRBJ2-3, reads EPEVTQTPSHQVTQMGQEVILRCVPISNHLYFYWYRQILGQKVEFLVSFYNNEISEKSEIFDDQFSVERPDGSNFTLKIRSTKLEDSAMYFCASSENSGSTSTDTQYFGPGTRLTVL.

This chain joins TRBV30 and TRBJ2-3; no firm D call. V dropped 0 bases and J dropped 4 bases, with 14 bases sitting between them. This CDR3 comprises 15 residues. CDR1 and CDR2 from the germline V gene are GTSNPN and SVGIG (reference sequence). The CDR3 DNA reads as TGTGCCTGGAGTGTACCGAACGTGGCCGCAGATACGCAGTATTTT. This gives the protein CAWSVPNVAADTQYF.

This chain uses TRBV5-1 with TRBJ1-2, with 8 bases that match TRBD1. Trimming removed 2 bases from V and 7 bases from J; junction bases left unmatched: 7. Germline V gives CDR1 SGHRS, CDR2 YFSETQ. The CDR3 totals 14 residues. CDR3 nucleotides: TGCGCCAGCAGCTTTGGCGGGCAGGGGGCTGGCTACACCTTC. Translated: CASSFGGQGAGYTF.